The clone carrying this T cell receptor beta chain came up many times. Its antigen is currently unknown. V was clipped by 6 bases and J by 2 bases, with 23 bases between them. In germline, CDR1 is MNHEY, CDR2 SMNVEV (reference sequence). This CDR3 has 18 residues. Time point described: newly diagnosed GD, antithyroid drugs for less than 3 months. Researchers made the TCR library from RNA that was extracted from PBMCs. The sample comes from a study of regulatory T cells in long-lasting Graves disease. Regarding the study as a whole: Sample size, which was small, may have reduced accuracy.

CDR3-region Arm-PCR and iRepertoire HTBI primers produced the TCR beta libraries. TCRdb re-analysed the multiplex PCR reads in MiXCR, keeping a single row per CDR3 protein. The sample contains approximately 350,000 distinct CDR3 sequences, 15% to 20% of which appear only once. This same sample was also taken into another study, of T cells in Graves' hyperthyroidism and ophthalmopathy. In that study: Each patient was aged 18 to 65 and had newly diagnosed hyperthyroidism of under 2 months' duration. Lactation, pregnancy, other autoimmune disease or uncontrolled infection led to exclusion of patients.

The source is a woman under 30 with Graves disease. The chain carries TRBV27 and TRBJ1-3; D call uncertain. The sequencing here drew on peripheral blood mononuclear cells (PBMCs), taken at new diagnosis, from a patient treated with antithyroid drugs. The CDR3 sequence is CASSLPSSEGLTGNTIYF. As DNA, the CDR3 is TGTGCCAGCAGCCTACCCTCCAGTGAAGGGTTAACTGGAAACACCATATATTTT.